The T cell receptor (beta chain) under discussion was sequenced for a study of sequential checkpoint blockade in melanoma. Study at large: Arm A got nivolumab then ipilimumab; arm B the reverse, 1:1. Both treatment sequences were followed by maintenance nivolumab.

The treatment denotes: randomized to nivolumab then ipilimumab (arm A) or the reverse (arm B). None of the patients previously received DNA-damaging chemotherapy. Sorted cells were live CD3+CD8+, lacking CD19 and CD56, from PBMCs. Some clones are missing from TCRdb's copy, which holds only in-frame ones; the method was immunoSEQ multiplex PCR. Here the sample spans over 6,500 clones, roughly three fifths being singletons. The TCR originated in a human donor with melanoma. The sequenced sample was CD8+ T cells sorted from blood (inferred from file names), obtained from a patient given nivolumab and ipilimumab in sequence.

Written as DNA, the CDR3 is TGTGCCAGCAGCGTAAGTAGGGGGCGCAATCAGCCCCAGCATTTT. Its translation is CASSVSRGRNQPQHF. This rearrangement joins TRBV9 to TRBJ1-5; TRBD1 matches 7 bases. Germline CDR1 SGDLS, CDR2 YYNGEE. This CDR3 comprises 15 residues. V was clipped by 1 base and J by 2 bases; unmatched bases: 3.